This TCR beta chain is from a study of T cell clones after liver transplantation. Clones were sequenced by immunoSEQ multiplex PCR, and TCRdb holds only the in-frame ones, with some missing. The table lists about 120,000 clones, about nine tenths of them singletons. The CDR3 is 16 amino acids. In germline, CDR1 is SGHNT, CDR2 YYREEE (reference sequence). The trim removed 0 bases at V and 0 bases at J, leaving 2 bases unmatched. Sequenced material: CD4+ T cells from blood, taken 12 months after liver transplant. This sequence joins TRBV5-4 and TRBJ2-3; 9 bases are shared with TRBD2. The receptor was derived from a human patient who received a liver transplant. Among the T cells, some may be from the graft donor. The CDR3 DNA sequence: TGTGCCAGCAGCTTGGGACTAGCGGATAGCACAGATACGCAGTATTTT. Protein product: CASSLGLADSTDTQYF.